This entry concerns a single T cell receptor (beta chain). Its antigen is not known. The CDR3 is 13 amino acids. The V and J ends lost 10 bases and 6 bases respectively, with 18 bases between them. Germline loops: CDR1 SNHLY, CDR2 FYNNEI. This specimen comes from a study of graft-versus-host responses after intestinal transplantation. Study-level results: Early post-transplant falls in HvG clones accompanied the peak levels of circulating GvH clones.

TCRdb's copy holds only in-frame clones and misses some; the assay was immunoSEQ multiplex PCR. Of about 110,000 clones in the sample, just under 95% were seen once. The TCR originated in a human donor who received an intestinal transplant. The source was unstimulated CD8+ T cells sorted from spleen or lymph node cells, collected before intestinal transplant. The chain combines TRBV2 with TRBJ2-5; no definite D call. CDR3 sequence reads: CATLGKREKTQYF. Written as DNA, the CDR3 is TGTGCCACCCTAGGGAAACGAGAAAAGACCCAGTACTTC.